This T cell receptor beta chain emerged from a study of blood T cells in healthy people across ages. For the second PCR, which ran for about 6 to 11 cycles, a sample-barcoded 5' primer and a J-beta primer mix were used. TCRdb recomputed calls from the 5' RACE reads with MiXCR, one row per CDR3 protein. The sample contains fewer than 1,000,000 distinct CDR3 sequences, more than 40% of which appear only once. This clonotype was seen only once. With V trimmed by 5 bases and J by 11 bases, 13 bases remained unmatched. The CDR3 contains 16 residues. From germline, CDR1 is SGHTA and CDR2 FQGNSA. V and J are TRBV7-2 and TRBJ2-5, with TRBD2 identical over 14 bases. Sequenced: blood. This TCR derives from a man in his 60s in good health. The CDR3 DNA sequence: TGTGCCAGCAGCCGGACTAGCGGGGGGTCTCTGTATGAGCAGTACTTC. This gives the protein CASSRTSGGSLYEQYF.